The T cell receptor (beta chain) described here comes from a study of T-cell memory formation after mild COVID-19. V lost 5 bases, J lost 4 bases, and 3 bases stayed unmatched. This CDR3 is built from 13 residues. Germline V gives CDR1 SNHLY, CDR2 FYNNEI. TCRdb fed the 5' RACE reads into MiXCR, producing one record per CDR3 protein. This sample has 470,000 or so distinct CDR3 sequences, with about 19% found just once. The sequencing input was PBMCs or a T cell subset sorted from them (not recorded which). The rearrangement joins TRBV2 to TRBJ2-5; 8 nucleotides align to TRBD1. This receptor was obtained from an adult woman who had mild COVID-19 (a few samples of this study predate the infection). Cell type and time point are not known. The CDR3 sequence is CASSQGAGETQYF. The CDR3 DNA is TGTGCCAGCAGTCAGGGGGCAGGAGAGACCCAGTACTTC.